The TCR beta chain described here comes from a study of regulatory and conventional T cells in RAG deficiency. Study findings and constraints: Shannon entropy fell and Simpson indices rose in RAG-deficient patients.

Libraries were prepared by immunoSEQ multiplex PCR; TCRdb keeps only in-frame clonotypes and omits some of them. The sample holds over 9,500 clones, approximately 93% seen once. CDR1 is MNHEY, CDR2 SMNVEV, per germline (reference sequence). The CDR3 is 17 residues long. Worth noting for this clone: Its specificity is unknown. The germline gene is not matched at one end of the junction; a read error may be the cause.

Conventional CD4+ T cells were sorted from blood as CD25-low CD127-high cells. The same specimen was also included in a second study, on regulatory T cells. That source notes: Primers: 52 TRBV forward and 13 TRBJ reverse. In patients, unique TRB V-J pairs were restricted and V/J usage skewed, especially in Tregs.

This sequence was found in a human donor in good health. The chain carries TRBV27 and TRBJ2-3; 7 positions match TRBD2. The sample taken for sequencing was CD4+ effector T cells sorted from blood. CDR3 in amino acids: CASSVGIRRESTDAQYF. The CDR3 nucleotides read TGTGCCAGCAGTGTTGGAATCCGGCGGGAGAGCACAGATGCGCAGTATTTT.